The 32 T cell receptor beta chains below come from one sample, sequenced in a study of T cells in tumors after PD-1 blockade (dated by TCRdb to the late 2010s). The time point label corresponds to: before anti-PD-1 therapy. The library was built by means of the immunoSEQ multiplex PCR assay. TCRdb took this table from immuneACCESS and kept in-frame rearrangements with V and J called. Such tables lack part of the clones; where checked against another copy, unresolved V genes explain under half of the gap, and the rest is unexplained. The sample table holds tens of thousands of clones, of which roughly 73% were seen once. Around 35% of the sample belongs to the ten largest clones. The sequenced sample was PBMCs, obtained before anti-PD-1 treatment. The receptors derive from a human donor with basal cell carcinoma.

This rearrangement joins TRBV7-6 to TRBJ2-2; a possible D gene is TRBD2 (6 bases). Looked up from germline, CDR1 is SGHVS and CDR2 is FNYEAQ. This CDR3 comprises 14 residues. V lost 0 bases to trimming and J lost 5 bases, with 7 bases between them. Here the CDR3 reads CASSLAGGTGELFF. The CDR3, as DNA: TGTGCCAGCAGCTTAGCTGGGGGGACCGGGGAGCTGTTTTTT.

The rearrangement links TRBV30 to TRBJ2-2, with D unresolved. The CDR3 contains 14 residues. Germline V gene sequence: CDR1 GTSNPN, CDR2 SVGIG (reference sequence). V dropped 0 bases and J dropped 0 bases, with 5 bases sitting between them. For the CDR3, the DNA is TGTGCCTGGAGTGTTAGGGCGAACACCGGGGAGCTGTTTTTT. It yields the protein CAWSVRANTGELFF.

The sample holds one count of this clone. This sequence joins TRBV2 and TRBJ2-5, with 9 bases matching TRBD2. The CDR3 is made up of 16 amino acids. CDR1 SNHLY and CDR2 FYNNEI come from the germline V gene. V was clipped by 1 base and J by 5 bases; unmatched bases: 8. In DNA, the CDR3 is TGTGCCAGCAGTGAAGGGTGGTTGCGGGAGGGGGAGACCCAGTACTTC. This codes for CASSEGWLREGETQYF.

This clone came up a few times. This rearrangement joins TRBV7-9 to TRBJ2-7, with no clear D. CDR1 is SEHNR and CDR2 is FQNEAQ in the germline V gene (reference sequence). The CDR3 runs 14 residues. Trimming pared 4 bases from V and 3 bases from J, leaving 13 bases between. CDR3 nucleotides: TGTGCCAGCAGCTCCGGGTATAGGCTCTACGAGCAGTACTTC. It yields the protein CASSSGYRLYEQYF.

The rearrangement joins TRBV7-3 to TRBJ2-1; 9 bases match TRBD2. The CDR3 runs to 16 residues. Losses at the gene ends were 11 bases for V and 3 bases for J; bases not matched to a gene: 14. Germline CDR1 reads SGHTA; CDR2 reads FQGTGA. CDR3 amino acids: CAPPPSAGGRYNEQFF. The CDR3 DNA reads TGTGCCCCCCCACCCTCGGCGGGAGGGCGCTACAATGAGCAGTTCTTC.

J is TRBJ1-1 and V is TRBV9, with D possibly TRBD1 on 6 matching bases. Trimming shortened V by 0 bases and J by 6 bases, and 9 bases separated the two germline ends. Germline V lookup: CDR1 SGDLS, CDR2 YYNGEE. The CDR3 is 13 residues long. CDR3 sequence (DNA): TGTGCCAGCAGCGTAGGATCAGGGGCTGAAGCTTTCTTT. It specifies CASSVGSGAEAFF.

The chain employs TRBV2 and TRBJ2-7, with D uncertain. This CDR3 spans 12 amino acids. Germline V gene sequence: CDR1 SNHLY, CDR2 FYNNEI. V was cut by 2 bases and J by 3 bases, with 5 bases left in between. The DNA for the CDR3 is TGTGCCAGCAGTGAATTTGGCTACGAGCAGTACTTC. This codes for CASSEFGYEQYF.

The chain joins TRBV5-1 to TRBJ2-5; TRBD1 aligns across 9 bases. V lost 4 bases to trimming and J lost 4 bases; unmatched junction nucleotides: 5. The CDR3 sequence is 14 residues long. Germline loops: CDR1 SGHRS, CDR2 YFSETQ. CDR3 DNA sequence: TGCGCCAGCAGCACCGGGACAGGGAGAGAGACCCAGTACTTC. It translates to CASSTGTGRETQYF.

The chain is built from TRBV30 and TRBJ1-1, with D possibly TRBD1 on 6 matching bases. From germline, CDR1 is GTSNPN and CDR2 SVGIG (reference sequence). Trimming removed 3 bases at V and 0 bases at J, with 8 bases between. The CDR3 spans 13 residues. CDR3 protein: CAWRDSLNTEAFF. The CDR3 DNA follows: TGTGCCTGGAGGGACAGCTTGAACACTGAAGCTTTCTTT.

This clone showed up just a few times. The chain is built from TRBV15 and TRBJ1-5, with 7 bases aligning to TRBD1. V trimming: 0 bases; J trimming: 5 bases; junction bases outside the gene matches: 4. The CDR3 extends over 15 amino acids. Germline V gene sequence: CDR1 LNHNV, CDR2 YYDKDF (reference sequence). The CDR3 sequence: CATSRDQGGHQPQHF. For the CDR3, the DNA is TGTGCCACCAGCAGAGACCAGGGGGGGCATCAGCCCCAGCATTTT.

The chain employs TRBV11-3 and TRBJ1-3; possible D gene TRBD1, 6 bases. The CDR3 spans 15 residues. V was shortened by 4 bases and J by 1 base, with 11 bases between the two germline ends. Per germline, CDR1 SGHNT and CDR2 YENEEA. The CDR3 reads CASSWVGASGNTIYF. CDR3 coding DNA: TGTGCCAGCAGCTGGGTGGGGGCATCTGGAAACACCATATATTTT.

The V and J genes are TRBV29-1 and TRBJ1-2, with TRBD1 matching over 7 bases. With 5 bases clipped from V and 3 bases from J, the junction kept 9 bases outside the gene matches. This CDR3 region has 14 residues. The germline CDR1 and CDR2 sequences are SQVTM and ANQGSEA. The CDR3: CSVKKQGLDYGYTF. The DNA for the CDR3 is TGCAGCGTTAAAAAACAGGGGTTGGACTATGGCTACACCTTC.

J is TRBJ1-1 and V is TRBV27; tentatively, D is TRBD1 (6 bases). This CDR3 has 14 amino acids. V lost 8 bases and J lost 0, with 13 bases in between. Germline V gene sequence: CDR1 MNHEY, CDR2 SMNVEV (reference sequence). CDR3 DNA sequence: TGTGCCAGCTCCGGACAGCGAATGAACACTGAAGCTTTCTTT. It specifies CASSGQRMNTEAFF.

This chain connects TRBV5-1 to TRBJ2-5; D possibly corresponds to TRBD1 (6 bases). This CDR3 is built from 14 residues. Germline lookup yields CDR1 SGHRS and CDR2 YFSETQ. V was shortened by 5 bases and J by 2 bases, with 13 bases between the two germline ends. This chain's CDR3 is CASRGADPQETQYF. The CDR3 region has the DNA TGCGCCAGCAGGGGGGCGGATCCGCAAGAGACCCAGTACTTC.

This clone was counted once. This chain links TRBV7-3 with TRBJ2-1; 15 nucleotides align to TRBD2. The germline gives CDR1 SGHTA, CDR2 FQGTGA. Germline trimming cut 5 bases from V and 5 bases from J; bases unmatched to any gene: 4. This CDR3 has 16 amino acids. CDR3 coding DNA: TGTGCCAGCAGCCCAGGACTAGCGGGAGGGAACAATGAGCAGTTCTTC. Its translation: CASSPGLAGGNNEQFF. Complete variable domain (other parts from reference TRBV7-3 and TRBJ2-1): GAGVSQTPSNKVTEKGKYVELRCDPISGHTALYWYRQSLGQGPEFLIYFQGTGAADDSGLPNDRFFAVRPEGSVSTLKIQRTERGDSAVYLCASSPGLAGGNNEQFFGPGTRLTVL.

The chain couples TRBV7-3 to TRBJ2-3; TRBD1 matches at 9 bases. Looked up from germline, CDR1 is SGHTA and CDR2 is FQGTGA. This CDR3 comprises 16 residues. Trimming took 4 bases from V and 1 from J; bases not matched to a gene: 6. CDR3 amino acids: CASSSGTGLGTDTQYF. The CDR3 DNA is TGTGCCAGCAGCTCCGGGACAGGGTTGGGCACAGATACGCAGTATTTT.

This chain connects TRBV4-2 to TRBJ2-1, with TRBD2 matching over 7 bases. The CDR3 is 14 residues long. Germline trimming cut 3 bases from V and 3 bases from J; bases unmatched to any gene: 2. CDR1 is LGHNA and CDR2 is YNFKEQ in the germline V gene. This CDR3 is CASSQGGGYNEQFF. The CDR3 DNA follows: TGTGCCAGCAGCCAGGGCGGGGGCTACAATGAGCAGTTCTTC.

CDR3 sequence (DNA): TGTGCCAGCAGCAGACTAGCGGGGTCGGGCCCAGATACGCAGTATTTT. Protein: CASSRLAGSGPDTQYF. The chain couples TRBV7-2 to TRBJ2-3; 11 positions agree with TRBD2. This CDR3 is 16 amino acids long. Germline assignment: CDR1 SGHTA and CDR2 FQGNSA. V lost 5 bases, J lost 4 bases, and 8 bases stayed unmatched.

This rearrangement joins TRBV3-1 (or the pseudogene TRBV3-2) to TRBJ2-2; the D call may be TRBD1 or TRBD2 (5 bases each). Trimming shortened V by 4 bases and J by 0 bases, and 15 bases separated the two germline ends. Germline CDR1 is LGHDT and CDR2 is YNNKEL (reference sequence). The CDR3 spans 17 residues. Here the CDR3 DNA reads TGTGCCAGCAGCCTCCCGCGCTTGGGGGCGAACACCGGGGAGCTGTTTTTT. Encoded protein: CASSLPRLGANTGELFF.

CDR3 in DNA: TGCAGCGTTGAAGAGGGGTCCTACGAGCAGTACTTC. It yields the protein CSVEEGSYEQYF. The V call is TRBV29-1, the J call TRBJ2-7; D remains unclear. This CDR3 is 12 amino acids long. The germline gives CDR1 SQVTM, CDR2 ANQGSEA. V lost 0 bases and J 1 base, leaving 4 bases between the germline ends.

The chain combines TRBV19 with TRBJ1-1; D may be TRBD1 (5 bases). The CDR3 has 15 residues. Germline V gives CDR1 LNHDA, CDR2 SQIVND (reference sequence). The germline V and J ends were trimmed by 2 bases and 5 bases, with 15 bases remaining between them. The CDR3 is CASSISTGVRTEAFF. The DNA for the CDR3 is TGTGCCAGTAGTATATCCACGGGGGTGAGGACTGAAGCTTTCTTT. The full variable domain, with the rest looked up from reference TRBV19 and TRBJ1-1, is DGGITQSPKYLFRKEGQNVTLSCEQNLNHDAMYWYRQDPGQGLRLIYYSQIVNDFQKGDIAEGYSVSREKKESFPLTVTSAQKNPTAFYLCASSISTGVRTEAFFGQGTRLTVV.

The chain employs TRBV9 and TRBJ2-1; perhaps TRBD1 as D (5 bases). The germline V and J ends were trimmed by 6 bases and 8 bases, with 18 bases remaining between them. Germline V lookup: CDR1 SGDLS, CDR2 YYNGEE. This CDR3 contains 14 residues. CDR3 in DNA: TGTGCCAGCACCCAGATAACCCAGGGCGATGAGCAGTTCTTC. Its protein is CASTQITQGDEQFF.

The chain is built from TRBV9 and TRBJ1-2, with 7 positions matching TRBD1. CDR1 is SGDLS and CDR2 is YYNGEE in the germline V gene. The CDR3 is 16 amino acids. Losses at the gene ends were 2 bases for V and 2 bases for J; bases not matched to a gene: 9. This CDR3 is CASSVGSRGANYGYTF. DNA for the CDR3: TGTGCCAGCAGCGTCGGGAGCAGGGGGGCGAACTATGGCTACACCTTC.

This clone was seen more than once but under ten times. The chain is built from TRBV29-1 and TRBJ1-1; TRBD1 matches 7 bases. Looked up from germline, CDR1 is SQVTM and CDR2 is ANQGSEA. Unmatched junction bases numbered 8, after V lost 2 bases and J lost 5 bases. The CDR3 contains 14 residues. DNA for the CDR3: TGCAGCGTTGAACAGGGGGGCGCGGGGACTGAAGCTTTCTTT. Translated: CSVEQGGAGTEAFF.

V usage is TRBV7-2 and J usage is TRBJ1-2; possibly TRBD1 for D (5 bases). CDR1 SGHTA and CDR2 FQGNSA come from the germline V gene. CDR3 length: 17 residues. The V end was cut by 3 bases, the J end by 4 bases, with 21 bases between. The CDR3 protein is CASSFKVSGTQTYGYTF. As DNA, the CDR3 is TGTGCCAGCAGCTTCAAAGTCTCAGGGACTCAAACCTATGGCTACACCTTC. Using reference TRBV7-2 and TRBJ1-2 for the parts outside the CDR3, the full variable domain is GAGVSQSPSNKVTEKGKDVELRCDPISGHTALYWYRQSLGQGLEFLIYFQGNSAPDKSGLPSDRFSAERTGGSVSTLTIQRTQQEDSAVYLCASSFKVSGTQTYGYTFGSGTRLTVV.

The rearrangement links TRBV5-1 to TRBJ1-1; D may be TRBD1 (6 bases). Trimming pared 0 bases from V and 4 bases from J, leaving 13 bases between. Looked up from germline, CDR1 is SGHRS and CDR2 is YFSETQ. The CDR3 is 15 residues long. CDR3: CASSLEGGPGTEAFF. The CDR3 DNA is TGCGCCAGCAGCTTGGAGGGGGGGCCCGGCACTGAAGCTTTCTTT.

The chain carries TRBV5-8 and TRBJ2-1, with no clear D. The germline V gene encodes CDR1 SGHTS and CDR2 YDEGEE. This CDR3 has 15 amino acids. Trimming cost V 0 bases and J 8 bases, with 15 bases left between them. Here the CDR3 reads CASSLAMVWSYEQFF. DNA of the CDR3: TGTGCCAGCAGCTTGGCTATGGTATGGAGCTATGAGCAGTTCTTC.

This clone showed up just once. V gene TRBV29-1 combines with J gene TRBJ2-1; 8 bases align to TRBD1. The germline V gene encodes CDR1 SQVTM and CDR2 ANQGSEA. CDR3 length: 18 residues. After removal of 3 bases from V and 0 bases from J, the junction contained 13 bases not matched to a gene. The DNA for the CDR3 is TGCAGCGTTGAGGCCGGGCAGGGGGCCGATCGCTCCTACAATGAGCAGTTCTTC. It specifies CSVEAGQGADRSYNEQFF.

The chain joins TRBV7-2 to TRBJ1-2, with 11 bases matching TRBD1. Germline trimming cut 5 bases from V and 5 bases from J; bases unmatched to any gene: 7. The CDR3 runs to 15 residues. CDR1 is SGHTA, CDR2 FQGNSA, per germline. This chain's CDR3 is CASSKDRGPAYGYTF. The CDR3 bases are TGTGCCAGCAGCAAGGACAGGGGGCCGGCTTATGGCTACACCTTC.

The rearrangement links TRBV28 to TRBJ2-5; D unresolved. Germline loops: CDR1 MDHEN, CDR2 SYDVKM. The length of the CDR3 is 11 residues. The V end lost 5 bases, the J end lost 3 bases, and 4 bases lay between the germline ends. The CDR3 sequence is CASSRKETQYF. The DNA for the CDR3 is TGTGCCAGCAGTCGAAAAGAGACCCAGTACTTC.

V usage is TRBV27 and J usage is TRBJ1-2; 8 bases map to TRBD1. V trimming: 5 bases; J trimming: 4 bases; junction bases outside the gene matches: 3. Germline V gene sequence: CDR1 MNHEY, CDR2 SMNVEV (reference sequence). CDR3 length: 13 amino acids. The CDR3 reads CASSTGQGYGYTF. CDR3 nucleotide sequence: TGTGCCAGCAGTACCGGACAGGGCTATGGCTACACCTTC.

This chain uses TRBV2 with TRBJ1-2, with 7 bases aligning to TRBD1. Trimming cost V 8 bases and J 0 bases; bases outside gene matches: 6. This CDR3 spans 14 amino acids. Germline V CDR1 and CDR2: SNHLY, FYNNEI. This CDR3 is CASGGDRSNYGYTF. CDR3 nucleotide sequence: TGTGCCAGCGGGGGGGACAGATCTAACTATGGCTACACCTTC.